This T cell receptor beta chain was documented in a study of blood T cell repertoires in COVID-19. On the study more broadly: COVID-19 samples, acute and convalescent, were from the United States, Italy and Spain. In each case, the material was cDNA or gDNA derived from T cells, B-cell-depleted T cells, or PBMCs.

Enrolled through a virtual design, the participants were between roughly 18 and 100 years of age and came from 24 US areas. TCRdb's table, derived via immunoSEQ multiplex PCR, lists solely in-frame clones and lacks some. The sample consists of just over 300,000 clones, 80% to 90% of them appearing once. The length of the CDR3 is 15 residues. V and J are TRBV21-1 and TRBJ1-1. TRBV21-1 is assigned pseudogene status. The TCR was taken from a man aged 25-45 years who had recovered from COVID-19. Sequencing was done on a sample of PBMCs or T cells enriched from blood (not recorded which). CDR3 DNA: TGTGCCAGCAGCAAAGGAAGGGAGTGCCACACTGAAGCTTTCTTT. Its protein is CASSKGRECHTEAFF.